This T cell receptor beta chain derives from a study of OX40 agonist ivuxolimab in advanced cancers. Study information: Ivuxolimab, an antibody acting as an agonist of OX40 (CD134), was used to treat patients. Findings of the study overall: Doses of 0.1 to 3.0 mg/kg were accompanied by clonal expansion of CD4+ and CD8+ blood T cells by week 6. Expansion of clones was among the lowest in partial responders at 0.1-3.0 mg/kg.

This CDR3 region has 15 residues. V lost 2 bases and J lost 8; bases outside the gene matches: 6. CDR1 and CDR2 from the germline V gene are MDHEN and SYDVKM. The repertoire was sequenced with immunoSEQ multiplex PCR; TCRdb's copy has only in-frame clones and lacks some. This sample yields 75,000 to 90,000 clones, of which around 90% are seen a single time; more than 7.5% belongs to the top ten. Turning to this clone: The antigen is not known.

Sequencing used CD4+ or CD8+ T cells sorted from blood, obtained in a trial of the OX40 agonist ivuxolimab. The clonotype originates from an adult with an advanced solid tumor such as melanoma, head and neck, liver or kidney cancer. The chain employs TRBV28 and TRBJ2-1; the match to TRBD2 covers 10 bases. The CDR3 loop reads CASSLAVLAGDEQFF. In nucleotides, the CDR3 is TGTGCCAGCAGTTTAGCAGTCCTAGCGGGAGATGAGCAGTTCTTC.